These 23 T cell receptor beta chains originate from one sample sequenced in a study of shared clonotypes between healthy human individuals. Data came from immunoSEQ multiplex PCR; TCRdb stores just in-frame clones and leaves some out. Among around 2,000,000 clones listed, roughly 96% were seen once. Sequencing was performed on naive CD4+ T cells sorted from blood. Subset given: CD45RA+ positively selected. The source of these receptors is a man aged 18 to 29 in good health.

As regards this clone: Mismatch with germline at one junction end may stem from a read error. The chain carries TRBV7-9 and TRBJ1-1; D might be TRBD1 (6 bases). Germline-derived CDR1 and CDR2 are SEHNR and FQNEAQ (reference sequence). The CDR3 is made up of 14 amino acids. CDR3 in DNA: TGTGCCAGCAGCTCGTACAGGGATTTCACTGGAGCTTTCTTT. It encodes CASSSYRDFTGAFF.

The chain employs TRBV19 and TRBJ2-3; D unclear. The CDR3 length is 16 residues. Trimming removed 6 bases from V and 0 bases from J, with 16 bases in between. CDR1 and CDR2 (germline): LNHDA, SQIVND (reference sequence). The CDR3 here is CASSRKASTSTDTQYF. The CDR3 DNA reads TGTGCCAGTAGCCGGAAGGCGAGTACTAGCACAGATACGCAGTATTTT.

Details on this clone: The same CDR3 also results from other DNA sequences found in this sample. V and J are TRBV27 and TRBJ1-5, with 7 positions matching TRBD1. After removal of 2 bases from V and 4 bases from J, the junction contained 2 bases not matched to a gene. This CDR3 spans 14 amino acids. CDR1 MNHEY and CDR2 SMNVEV come from the germline V gene (reference sequence). The CDR3 nucleotides are TGTGCCAGCAGTTTAAGACAGGGTAATCAGCCCCAGCATTTT. Protein: CASSLRQGNQPQHF.

The V call is TRBV18, the J call TRBJ2-7; 8 nucleotides agree with TRBD2. In germline, CDR1 is KGHSH, CDR2 LQKENI. Losses at the gene ends were 4 bases for V and 5 bases for J; bases not matched to a gene: 10. This CDR3 has 15 residues. CDR3 coding DNA: TGTGCCAGCTCACGGCTAGCGGGTGGAGTTAACGAGCAGTACTTC. Its protein product is CASSRLAGGVNEQYF.

The chain couples TRBV10-3 to TRBJ1-1; the D gene is possibly TRBD1 (6 bases). V was pared by 6 bases and J by 1 base, with 12 bases between. The CDR3 covers 14 residues. CDR1 is ENHRY and CDR2 is SYGVKD in the germline V gene. The CDR3 protein is CAISAGTTNTEAFF. The DNA of the CDR3 is TGTGCCATCAGCGCCGGGACAACGAACACTGAAGCTTTCTTT.

This clone appeared a single time. This same CDR3 is encoded by further DNA sequences in the sample. The chain carries TRBV7-2 and TRBJ2-7; D gene ambiguous. CDR3 size: 13 residues. Germline loops: CDR1 SGHTA, CDR2 FQGNSA. Trimming removed 0 bases from V and 3 bases from J, with 6 bases in between. As DNA, the CDR3 is TGTGCCAGCAGCTTAGCCTTGCTCTACGAGCAGTACTTC. It specifies CASSLALLYEQYF.

The rearrangement uses TRBV19 and TRBJ1-1, with 7 bases fitting TRBD1. This CDR3 contains 16 residues. J was trimmed by 0 bases and V by 1 base; bases with no gene match: 5. Per the germline V gene, CDR1 is LNHDA and CDR2 is SQIVND (reference sequence). The CDR3, as DNA: TGTGCCAGTAGTATAGTGGGACAGCCAATGAACACTGAAGCTTTCTTT. The encoded protein is CASSIVGQPMNTEAFF.

V usage is TRBV4-1 and J usage is TRBJ1-2; D is uncertain. Trimming took 1 base from V and 4 from J, leaving 10 bases between them. This CDR3 comprises 14 residues. CDR1 and CDR2 from the germline V gene are MGHRA and YSYEKL. CDR3 region: CASSQVNLGYGYTF. DNA of the CDR3: TGCGCCAGCAGCCAAGTAAACCTGGGCTATGGCTACACCTTC.

Of note for this clone: A much larger clone differs by one base, so this may be a read error. The same CDR3 arises from other DNA sequences in this sample as well. J is TRBJ2-7 and V is TRBV11-2; TRBD2 agrees at 7 bases. Germline CDR1 and CDR2: SGHAT and FQNNGV. There are 13 residues in the CDR3. V was clipped by 3 bases and J by 2 bases; unmatched bases: 1. The CDR3 spells CASSLAGAYEQYF. The CDR3 DNA reads TGTGCCAGCAGCTTGGCGGGGGCCTACGAGCAGTACTTC. The full variable domain, completed using reference TRBV11-2 and TRBJ2-7, is EAGVAQSPRYKIIEKRQSVAFWCNPISGHATLYWYQQILGQGPKLLIQFQNNGVVDDSQLPKDRFSAERLKGVDSTLKIQPAKLEDSAVYLCASSLAGAYEQYFGPGTRLTVT.

The chain combines TRBV6-1 with TRBJ2-7; possibly TRBD1 or TRBD2 for D (6 bases each). Trimming took 7 bases from V and 1 from J, leaving 14 bases between them. Germline V gene data show CDR1 as MNHNS and CDR2 as SASEGT. The CDR3 extends over 14 amino acids. CDR3 sequence (DNA): TGTGCCAGCACCCGTGGAGGGGGGTCCTACGAGCAGTACTTC. Protein product: CASTRGGGSYEQYF.

The rearrangement links TRBV5-1 to TRBJ2-1, with D perhaps TRBD1 (7 bases). V lost 4 bases and J lost 3, with 11 bases in between. The CDR3 loop spans 14 amino acids. Germline CDR1 reads SGHRS; CDR2 reads YFSETQ. The CDR3 region has the DNA TGCGCCAGCAGCCAGGGGGGCGTCTACAATGAGCAGTTCTTC. Its protein product is CASSQGGVYNEQFF. The whole variable domain, remainder taken from reference TRBV5-1 and TRBJ2-1, is KAGVTQTPRYLIKTRGQQVTLSCSPISGHRSVSWYQQTPGQGLQFLFEYFSETQRNKGNFPGRFSGRQFSNSRSEMNVSTLELGDSALYLCASSQGGVYNEQFFGPGTRLTVL.

This clone was counted a single time. The chain links TRBV2 to TRBJ2-7, with 14 positions matching TRBD2. V dropped 5 bases and J dropped 9; count of bases not matched to a gene: 9. The CDR3 sequence is 15 residues long. From germline, CDR1 is SNHLY and CDR2 FYNNEI. The CDR3 region has the DNA TGTGCCAGCAGTATCGGGACTAGCGGGAGTGGCGTGCAGTACTTC. Its protein is CASSIGTSGSGVQYF. The full variable domain, its missing parts supplied by reference TRBV2 and TRBJ2-7, is EPEVTQTPSHQVTQMGQEVILRCVPISNHLYFYWYRQILGQKVEFLVSFYNNEISEKSEIFDDQFSVERPDGSNFTLKIRSTKLEDSAMYFCASSIGTSGSGVQYFGPGTRLTVT.

The chain is built from TRBV5-1 and TRBJ2-1, with D possibly being TRBD1 or TRBD2 (5 bases each). Germline CDR1 and CDR2: SGHRS and YFSETQ. The CDR3 has 14 residues. The ends were cut back, 6 bases at V and 8 bases at J, with 18 bases in the middle. CDR3 nucleotides: TGCGCCAGCACCCTGGGGGAGCCGGTGGATGAGCAGTTCTTC. This translates into CASTLGEPVDEQFF.

This chain connects TRBV11-2 to TRBJ2-7; D is unresolved. Germline assignment: CDR1 SGHAT and CDR2 FQNNGV. V was cut by 2 bases and J by 2 bases, with 13 bases left in between. CDR3 length: 15 residues. CDR3 sequence: CASSLLGKLTYEQYF. In nucleotides, the CDR3 is TGTGCCAGCAGCTTACTTGGGAAATTAACCTACGAGCAGTACTTC.

This chain joins TRBV10-3 and TRBJ2-1; 8 bases map to TRBD1. Germline CDR1 ENHRY, CDR2 SYGVKD. This CDR3 contains 14 residues. J lost 4 bases, V lost 9 bases, and 8 bases had no gene match. This CDR3 is CAIGDRGSYNEQFF. As DNA, the CDR3 is TGTGCCATTGGTGACAGGGGCTCTTACAATGAGCAGTTCTTC.

The chain joins TRBV2 to TRBJ2-7, with 9 bases matching TRBD2. This CDR3 has 15 residues. V shed 7 bases and J 0 bases; nucleotides not matched to a gene: 7. Germline V CDR1 and CDR2: SNHLY, FYNNEI. The CDR3 DNA reads TGTGCCAGCAAAAGAGTAGCGGGAGACTCCTACGAGCAGTACTTC. It encodes CASKRVAGDSYEQYF. The full variable domain, with the rest looked up from reference TRBV2 and TRBJ2-7, is EPEVTQTPSHQVTQMGQEVILRCVPISNHLYFYWYRQILGQKVEFLVSFYNNEISEKSEIFDDQFSVERPDGSNFTLKIRSTKLEDSAMYFCASKRVAGDSYEQYFGPGTRLTVT.

This clone was observed a single time. CDR3 coding DNA: TGCGCCAGCAGCCAAGATGGGCCCTACTCCCCCTATGGCTACACCTTC. It codes for CASSQDGPYSPYGYTF. The V gene is TRBV4-3, the J gene TRBJ1-2; D not resolved. Looked up from germline, CDR1 is LGHNA and CDR2 is YSLEER. This CDR3 spans 16 amino acids. Trimming stripped 0 bases from V and 4 bases from J, with 15 bases between.

On this clone: This sample includes further DNA sequences coding for the same CDR3. V is TRBV6-5 and J is TRBJ2-1, with TRBD2 matching over 8 bases. The CDR3 length is 16 residues. V gave up 4 bases and J gave up 0 bases; unmatched junction bases: 5. CDR1 and CDR2 from the germline V gene are MNHEY and SVGAGI. The CDR3 sequence: CASSSLAGSSYNEQFF. CDR3 in DNA: TGTGCCAGCAGTTCCCTAGCGGGCAGCTCCTACAATGAGCAGTTCTTC.

The chain carries TRBV18 and TRBJ1-2, with TRBD1 as a possible D gene (5 bases). Germline CDR1 is KGHSH and CDR2 is LQKENI. Trimming stripped 3 bases from V and 3 bases from J, with 14 bases between. CDR3 length: 15 amino acids. The CDR3 sequence: CASSPPGPSDYGYTF. For the CDR3, the DNA is TGTGCCAGCTCACCCCCGGGGCCATCGGACTATGGCTACACCTTC.

This chain joins TRBV6-5 and TRBJ1-2; D is possibly TRBD1 (5 bases). The CDR3 runs to 14 residues. Per germline, CDR1 MNHEY and CDR2 SVGAGI. Deletions cut 2 bases from V and 8 bases from J, with 15 bases between. CDR3 in amino acids: CASSYPGRLNGYTF. CDR3 DNA sequence: TGTGCCAGCAGTTACCCGGGACGTCTAAACGGCTACACCTTC.

Notes on this clone: The sample holds other DNA sequences that translate to the same CDR3. This chain joins TRBV10-3 and TRBJ1-1, with a tentative D call TRBD1 (5 bases). Germline CDR1 reads ENHRY; CDR2 reads SYGVKD. V was shortened by 6 bases and J by 0 bases, with 11 bases between the two germline ends. This CDR3 spans 14 amino acids. The CDR3 here is CAIRGGDMNTEAFF. Here the CDR3 DNA reads TGTGCCATCAGGGGGGGAGACATGAACACTGAAGCTTTCTTT.

The chain couples TRBV15 to TRBJ2-1; D is possibly TRBD1 (6 bases). CDR1 LNHNV and CDR2 YYDKDF come from the germline V gene (reference sequence). Trimming left V 3 bases short and J 2 bases short, with 11 bases between. The CDR3 spans 15 residues. CDR3 nucleotide sequence: TGTGCCACCAGCAGGAACAGGGTCCCCTACAATGAGCAGTTCTTC. It specifies CATSRNRVPYNEQFF.

The CDR3 region has the DNA TGTGCCAGCAGCCGGTGGGGAGGCCCAACAGATACGCAGTATTTT. It specifies CASSRWGGPTDTQYF. The rearrangement links TRBV5-4 to TRBJ2-3; tentatively, D is TRBD2 (6 bases). From germline, CDR1 is SGHNT and CDR2 YYREEE (reference sequence). The CDR3 contains 15 residues. Deletions cut 4 bases from V and 3 bases from J, with 15 bases between.